Included here is one TCR beta chain sequence, with context. One base away lies a much larger clone, so this may be a sequencing read error. Tregs were sorted as CD4+CD25+CD127-/low cells. TCRdb re-derived calls from the 5' RACE reads in MiXCR, one entry per CDR3 protein. The table has approximately 50,000 distinct CDR3 sequences, roughly 28% seen once. The length of the CDR3 is 13 residues. Germline assignment: CDR1 ENHRY and CDR2 SYGVKD. The sequencing input was tumor-infiltrating Tregs sorted from the breast tumor. The chain carries TRBV10-3 and TRBJ2-1; 10 nucleotides line up with TRBD1. The sequence was obtained from a female donor with breast cancer. The CDR3 region is CATGQGSYNELFF. As DNA, the CDR3 is TGTGCCACGGGACAGGGGTCCTACAATGAGCTGTTCTTC.